A single sample gave rise to the 19 T cell receptor beta chains below, sequenced in a study of blood T cell repertoires in COVID-19. TCRdb keeps only in-frame clones here, not all; method: immunoSEQ multiplex PCR. The sample lists about 110,000 clones, around 82% occurring once. Input material: peripheral blood. The source is a human donor in a cohort sampled during active or convalescent COVID-19.

The chain carries TRBV18 and TRBJ2-7, with D perhaps matching TRBD1 (6 bases). V lost 4 bases, J lost 1 base, and 8 bases lay in between. From germline, CDR1 is KGHSH and CDR2 LQKENI. The CDR3 totals 13 residues. This CDR3 reads CASSRGQSYEQYF. In DNA form, the CDR3 reads TGTGCCAGCTCACGGGGACAATCCTACGAGCAGTACTTC. The variable domain in full, completed from reference TRBV18 and TRBJ2-7, reads NAGVMQNPRHLVRRRGQEARLRCSPMKGHSHVYWYRQLPEEGLKFMVYLQKENIIDESGMPKERFSAEFPKEGPSILRIQQVVRGDSAAYFCASSRGQSYEQYFGPGTRLTVT.

The V call is TRBV7-8, the J call TRBJ2-7, with 10 bases lining up with TRBD2. Germline CDR1 SGHVS, CDR2 FQNEAQ. The CDR3 contains 17 residues. V lost 5 bases to trimming and J lost 2 bases; unmatched junction nucleotides: 12. In nucleotides, the CDR3 is TGTGCCAGCAGCGCGATCAGGACTAGCGGATTAACCTACGAGCAGTACTTC. It is translated as CASSAIRTSGLTYEQYF.

V and J are TRBV3-1 (or the pseudogene TRBV3-2) and TRBJ2-3, with TRBD2 matching over 11 bases. The CDR3 extends over 16 amino acids. CDR1 and CDR2 (germline): LGHDT, YNNKEL (reference sequence). Trimming removed 4 bases from V and 4 bases from J; junction bases left unmatched: 7. The CDR3 region is CASSRRLAGRPDTQYF. The CDR3, as DNA: TGTGCCAGCAGCCGCCGACTAGCGGGAAGACCAGATACGCAGTATTTT.

The rearrangement joins TRBV7-2 to TRBJ1-6, with TRBD1 matching 7 bases. The junction had 7 bases not matched to a gene; V was cut back by 1 base and J by 10 bases. Germline V gene data show CDR1 as SGHTA and CDR2 as FQGNSA. The CDR3 is 15 residues long. CDR3 sequence (DNA): TGTGCCAGCAGCTTAGGACAGGGAGGCCGGTCACCCCTCCACTTT. Protein: CASSLGQGGRSPLHF.

V and J are TRBV28 and TRBJ2-4; TRBD2 matches at 8 bases. There are 17 residues in the CDR3. V shed 5 bases and J 6 bases; nucleotides not matched to a gene: 15. Germline V gene lookup returns CDR1 MDHEN and CDR2 SYDVKM. The CDR3 DNA follows: TGTGCCAGCAGTCCCAAGCGGGAGCCTGGAATAACAAACATTCAGTACTTC. The encoded protein is CASSPKREPGITNIQYF.

The rearrangement joins TRBV7-9 to TRBJ1-2; unclear D gene. The CDR3 is 14 residues long. V was shortened by 1 base and J by 3 bases, with 9 bases between the two germline ends. Germline CDR1 is SEHNR and CDR2 is FQNEAQ (reference sequence). CDR3: CASSLDGVDYGYTF. In DNA form, the CDR3 reads TGTGCCAGCAGCTTAGACGGGGTTGACTATGGCTACACCTTC.

The chain carries TRBV27 and TRBJ1-6; D may be TRBD1 (5 bases). Per the germline V gene, CDR1 is MNHEY and CDR2 is SMNVEV (reference sequence). The CDR3 covers 15 residues. V shed 6 bases and J shed 10 bases, with 19 bases lying between them. CDR3 bases: TGTGCCAGCAGGCCGGTTAGGGGAGGGAACTCACCCCTCCACTTT. It translates to CASRPVRGGNSPLHF.

The chain recombines TRBV10-3 with TRBJ2-3, with 7 nucleotides matching TRBD2. With V trimmed by 10 bases and J by 2 bases, 9 bases remained unmatched. Germline values: CDR1 ENHRY, CDR2 SYGVKD. This CDR3 has 14 amino acids. The CDR3 region is CATSPSGTTDTQYF. In DNA, the CDR3 is TGTGCCACCTCGCCTAGCGGCACCACAGATACGCAGTATTTT.

The rearrangement uses TRBV7-9 and TRBJ2-1, with 11 bases that match TRBD2. The CDR3 sequence is 15 residues long. Trimming removed 10 bases from V and 7 bases from J; junction bases left unmatched: 12. Germline V gene sequence: CDR1 SEHNR, CDR2 FQNEAQ (reference sequence). CDR3 amino acids: CANFMLAGGLNEQFF. CDR3 DNA: TGTGCCAACTTTATGCTAGCGGGAGGATTGAATGAGCAGTTCTTC.

This clone was detected only once. The chain employs TRBV18 and TRBJ1-5, with 7 bases that match TRBD1. The CDR3 is made up of 14 amino acids. CDR1 KGHSH and CDR2 LQKENI come from the germline V gene. Trimming removed 2 bases from V and 3 bases from J; junction bases left unmatched: 1. CDR3 residues: CASSPGTVNQPQHF. CDR3 sequence (DNA): TGTGCCAGCTCACCAGGGACAGTCAATCAGCCCCAGCATTTT.

V is TRBV25-1 and J is TRBJ1-6, with a weak D call TRBD1 (6 bases). V was shortened by 6 bases and J by 9 bases, with 21 bases between the two germline ends. Germline CDR1 and CDR2: MGHDK and SYGVNS. The CDR3 has 16 amino acids. DNA of the CDR3: TGTGCCAGCAGCGGTATGGGCAGGGGTTCTAGTTCACCCCTCCACTTT. It codes for CASSGMGRGSSSPLHF.

V and J are TRBV19 and TRBJ1-6, with D possibly being TRBD1 (6 bases). Trimming removed 1 base from V and 5 bases from J, with 9 bases in between. Germline CDR1 reads LNHDA; CDR2 reads SQIVND (reference sequence). This CDR3 has 15 amino acids. CDR3 amino acids: CASSIGTANNSPLHF. The CDR3 DNA follows: TGTGCCAGTAGTATAGGGACAGCTAATAATTCACCCCTCCACTTT.

The rearrangement joins TRBV7-6 to TRBJ2-1; 12 nucleotides line up with TRBD2. J was trimmed by 4 bases and V by 5 bases; bases with no gene match: 18. CDR3 length: 20 residues. In germline, CDR1 is SGHVS, CDR2 FNYEAQ. Here the CDR3 DNA reads TGTGCCAGCAGCCCCCGCATACTAGCGGGAGGAGTAAAGAGTTACAATGAGCAGTTCTTC. Residues: CASSPRILAGGVKSYNEQFF.

This chain uses TRBV27 with TRBJ2-7; the match to TRBD2 covers 8 bases. V lost 5 bases and J lost 2; bases outside the gene matches: 11. The CDR3 spans 16 residues. CDR1 and CDR2 (germline): MNHEY, SMNVEV (reference sequence). This chain's CDR3 is CASSPHKAGAPYEQYF. The CDR3 DNA reads TGTGCCAGCAGTCCCCACAAAGCGGGAGCGCCCTACGAGCAGTACTTC.

The table lists this clone with a count of one. Here the CDR3 reads CASSLSGGTGGLFF. In DNA, the CDR3 is TGTGCCAGCAGTCTTTCAGGAGGTACCGGGGGACTGTTTTTT. V is TRBV3-1 (or the pseudogene TRBV3-2) and J is TRBJ1-4, with a tentative D call TRBD1 (5 bases). The germline CDR1 and CDR2 sequences are LGHDT and YNNKEL (reference sequence). This CDR3 comprises 14 residues. Trimming pared 6 bases from V and 13 bases from J, leaving 21 bases between.

The chain employs TRBV24-1 and TRBJ2-3, with 8 bases fitting TRBD2. In germline, CDR1 is KGHDR, CDR2 SFDVKD. Trimming at V came to 8 bases and at J to 2 bases, leaving 2 bases not matched to a gene. This CDR3 is 13 amino acids long. CDR3 region: CATNSGTTDTQYF. CDR3 bases: TGTGCCACCAATAGCGGGACCACAGATACGCAGTATTTT.

CDR3 sequence: CASSQDLGAGGPQHF. CDR3 nucleotides: TGCGCCAGCAGCCAAGATCTAGGGGCCGGGGGGCCCCAGCATTTT. The chain uses TRBV4-3 and TRBJ1-5, with D possibly TRBD1 on 5 matching bases. The CDR3 consists of 15 residues. Trimming stripped 0 bases from V and 9 bases from J, with 15 bases between. Germline CDR1 reads LGHNA; CDR2 reads YSLEER.

The chain recombines TRBV19 with TRBJ2-7, with 13 bases lining up with TRBD2. This CDR3 region has 14 residues. The V gene end was trimmed by 7 bases and the J gene end by 6 bases; junction bases not matched to a gene: 6. Germline V gene lookup returns CDR1 LNHDA and CDR2 SQIVND (reference sequence). The CDR3, as DNA: TGTGCCAGTACTGGACTAGCGGGAGTGGGCGAGCAGTACTTC. It codes for CASTGLAGVGEQYF.

The chain employs TRBV2 and TRBJ1-2; 8 nucleotides match TRBD1. V was clipped by 6 bases and J by 4 bases; unmatched bases: 10. CDR1 is SNHLY, CDR2 FYNNEI, per germline. The CDR3 contains 15 residues. The CDR3 DNA sequence: TGTGCCAGCAGGGAGACAGGGGCTGGACTCTATGGCTACACCTTC. Its translation is CASRETGAGLYGYTF.